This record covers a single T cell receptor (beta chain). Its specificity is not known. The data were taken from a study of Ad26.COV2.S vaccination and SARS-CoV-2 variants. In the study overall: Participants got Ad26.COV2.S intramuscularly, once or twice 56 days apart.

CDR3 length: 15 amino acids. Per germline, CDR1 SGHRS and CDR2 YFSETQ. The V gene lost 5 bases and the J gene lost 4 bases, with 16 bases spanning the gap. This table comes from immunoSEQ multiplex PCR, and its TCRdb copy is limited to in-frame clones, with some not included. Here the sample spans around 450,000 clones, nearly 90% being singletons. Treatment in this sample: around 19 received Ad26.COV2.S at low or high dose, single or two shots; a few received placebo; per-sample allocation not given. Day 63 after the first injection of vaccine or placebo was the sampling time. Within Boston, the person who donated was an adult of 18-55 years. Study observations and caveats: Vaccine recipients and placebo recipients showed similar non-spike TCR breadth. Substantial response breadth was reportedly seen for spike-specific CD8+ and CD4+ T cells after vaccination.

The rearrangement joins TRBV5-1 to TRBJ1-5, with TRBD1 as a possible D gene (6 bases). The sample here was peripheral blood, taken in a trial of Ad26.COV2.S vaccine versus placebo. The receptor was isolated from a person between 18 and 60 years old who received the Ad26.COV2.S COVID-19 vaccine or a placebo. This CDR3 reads CASSPQPDSNQPQHF. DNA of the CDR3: TGCGCCAGCAGTCCGCAGCCGGACAGTAATCAGCCCCAGCATTTT.